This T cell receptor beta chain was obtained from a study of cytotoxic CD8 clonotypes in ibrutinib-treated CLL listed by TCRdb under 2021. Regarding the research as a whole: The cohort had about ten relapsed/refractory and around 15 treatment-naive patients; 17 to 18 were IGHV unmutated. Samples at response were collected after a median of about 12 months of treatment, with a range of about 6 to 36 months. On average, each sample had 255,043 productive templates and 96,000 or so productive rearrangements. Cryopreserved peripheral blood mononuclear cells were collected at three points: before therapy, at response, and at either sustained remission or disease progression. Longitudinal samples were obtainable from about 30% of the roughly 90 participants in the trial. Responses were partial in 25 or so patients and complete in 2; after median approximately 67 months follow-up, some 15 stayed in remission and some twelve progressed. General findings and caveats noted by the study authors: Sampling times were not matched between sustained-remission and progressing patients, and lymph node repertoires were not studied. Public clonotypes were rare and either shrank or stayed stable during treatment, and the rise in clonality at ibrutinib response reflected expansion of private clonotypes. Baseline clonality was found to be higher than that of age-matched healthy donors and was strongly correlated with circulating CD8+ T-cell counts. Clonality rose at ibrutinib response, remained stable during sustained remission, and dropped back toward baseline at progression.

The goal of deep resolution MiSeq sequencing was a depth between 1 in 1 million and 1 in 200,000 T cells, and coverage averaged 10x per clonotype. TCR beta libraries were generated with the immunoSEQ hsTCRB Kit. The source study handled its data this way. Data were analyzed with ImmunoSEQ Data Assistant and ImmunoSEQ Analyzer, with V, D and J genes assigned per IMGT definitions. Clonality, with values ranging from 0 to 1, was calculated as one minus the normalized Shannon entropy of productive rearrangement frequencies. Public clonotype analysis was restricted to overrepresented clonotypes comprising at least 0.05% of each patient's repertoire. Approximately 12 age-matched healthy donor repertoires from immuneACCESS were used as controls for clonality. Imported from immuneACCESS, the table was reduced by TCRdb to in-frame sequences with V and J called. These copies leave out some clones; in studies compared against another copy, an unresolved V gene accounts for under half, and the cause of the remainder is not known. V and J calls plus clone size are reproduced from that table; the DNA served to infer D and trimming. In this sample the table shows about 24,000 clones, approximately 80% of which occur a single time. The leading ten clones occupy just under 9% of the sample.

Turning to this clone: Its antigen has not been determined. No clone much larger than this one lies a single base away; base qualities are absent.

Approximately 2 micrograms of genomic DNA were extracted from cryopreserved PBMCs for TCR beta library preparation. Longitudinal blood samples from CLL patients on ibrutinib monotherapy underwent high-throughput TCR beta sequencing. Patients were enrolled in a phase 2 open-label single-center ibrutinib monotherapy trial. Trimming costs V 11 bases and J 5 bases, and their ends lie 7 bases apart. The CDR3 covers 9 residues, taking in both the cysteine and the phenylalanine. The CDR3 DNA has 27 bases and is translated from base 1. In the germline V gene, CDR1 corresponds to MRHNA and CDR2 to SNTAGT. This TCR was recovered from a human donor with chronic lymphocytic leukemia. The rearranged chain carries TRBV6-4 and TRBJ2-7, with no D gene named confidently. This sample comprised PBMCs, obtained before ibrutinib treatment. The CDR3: CAVRNEQYF. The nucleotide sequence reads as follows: TGTGCCGTGAGGAACGAGCAGTACTTC.